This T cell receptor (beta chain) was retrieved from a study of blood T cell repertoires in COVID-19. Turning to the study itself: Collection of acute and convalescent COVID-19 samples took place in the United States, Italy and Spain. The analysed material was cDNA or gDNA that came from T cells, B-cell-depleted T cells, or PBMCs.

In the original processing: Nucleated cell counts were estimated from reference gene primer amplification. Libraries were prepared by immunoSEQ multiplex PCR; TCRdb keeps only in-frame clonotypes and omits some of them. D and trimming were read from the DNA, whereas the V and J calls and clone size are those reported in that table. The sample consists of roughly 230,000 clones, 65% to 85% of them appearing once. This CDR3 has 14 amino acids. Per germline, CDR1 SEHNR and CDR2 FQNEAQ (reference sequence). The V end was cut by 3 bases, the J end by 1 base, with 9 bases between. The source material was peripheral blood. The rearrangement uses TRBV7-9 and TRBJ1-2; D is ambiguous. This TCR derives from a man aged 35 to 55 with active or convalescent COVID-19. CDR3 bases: TGTGCCAGCAGCTTGGCTGGCAGTAACTATGGCTACACCTTC. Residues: CASSLAGSNYGYTF.